One and the same sample provided the 28 T cell receptor beta chains below, sequenced in a study of T cells of healthy individuals. A single record per CDR3 protein comes from TCRdb applying MiXCR to the 5' RACE reads. This table holds 50,000 to 55,000 distinct CDR3 sequences, 14% to 15% found once. Every receptor here comes from a human donor in good health.

The V and J genes are TRBV5-1 and TRBJ1-1; no clear D. V lost 0 bases and J lost 0, with 6 bases in between. Germline CDR1 and CDR2: SGHRS and YFSETQ. The CDR3 is made up of 14 amino acids. The CDR3 bases are TGCGCCAGCAGCTTGGGGTCTATGAACACTGAAGCTTTCTTT. This sequence encodes CASSLGSMNTEAFF.

The rearrangement links TRBV7-2 to TRBJ2-3; D call uncertain. V shed 4 bases and J shed 0 bases, with 11 bases lying between them. Looked up from germline, CDR1 is SGHTA and CDR2 is FQGNSA. This CDR3 spans 15 amino acids. The CDR3: CASSSTRTSTDTQYF. CDR3 nucleotide sequence: TGTGCCAGCAGCTCCACCCGGACGAGCACAGATACGCAGTATTTT.

This sequence joins TRBV20-1 and TRBJ2-5; weak D call: TRBD1 (7 bases). In germline, CDR1 is DFQATT, CDR2 SNEGSKA (reference sequence). V lost 6 bases to trimming and J lost 5 bases, with 19 bases between them. This CDR3 contains 14 residues. CDR3 amino acids: CSATSARGEETQYF. DNA for the CDR3: TGCAGTGCCACGAGCGCCAGGGGGGAGGAGACCCAGTACTTC.

This clonotype was picked up many times. This chain joins TRBV20-1 and TRBJ1-2; 7 bases map to TRBD1. CDR1 is DFQATT and CDR2 is SNEGSKA in the germline V gene (reference sequence). The CDR3 consists of 13 residues. J lost 8 bases, V lost 5 bases, and 11 bases had no gene match. The CDR3 loop reads CSAGGRGRVGYTF. CDR3 nucleotides: TGCAGTGCTGGAGGGAGGGGGCGCGTAGGCTACACCTTC.

The chain joins TRBV5-1 to TRBJ2-5, with D perhaps matching TRBD2 (5 bases). CDR3 length: 14 amino acids. Germline CDR1 is SGHRS and CDR2 is YFSETQ. V lost 0 bases, J lost 2 bases, and 8 bases lay in between. The CDR3 loop is CASSLDGVQETQYF. Written as DNA, the CDR3 is TGCGCCAGCAGCTTGGACGGGGTTCAAGAGACCCAGTACTTC.

This clonotype was observed a few times. The chain joins TRBV20-1 to TRBJ2-3, with D maybe TRBD2 (5 bases). Germline CDR1 DFQATT, CDR2 SNEGSKA (reference sequence). The CDR3 is 13 residues long. V gave up 3 bases and J gave up 0 bases, with 7 bases separating them. The chain's CDR3 is CSARWESTDTQYF. The CDR3 DNA reads as TGCAGTGCTAGGTGGGAGAGCACAGATACGCAGTATTTT.

This clonotype was picked up many times. The chain carries TRBV20-1 and TRBJ1-5; TRBD1 matches 9 bases. V gave up 3 bases and J gave up 5 bases; unmatched junction bases: 17. The germline gives CDR1 DFQATT, CDR2 SNEGSKA (reference sequence). The CDR3 is made up of 18 amino acids. The CDR3 sequence: CSASRSTGTGPYDQPQHF. The CDR3 DNA sequence: TGCAGTGCTAGCCGTTCCACAGGGACAGGGCCCTACGATCAGCCCCAGCATTTT.

This chain links TRBV6-1 with TRBJ1-2; no clear D. CDR1 and CDR2 (germline): MNHNS, SASEGT. The CDR3 is 16 amino acids. Trimming shortened V by 1 base and J by 1 base, and 13 bases separated the two germline ends. CDR3 loop: CASSEGFDRSNYGYTF. DNA of the CDR3: TGTGCCAGCAGTGAAGGGTTTGACCGAAGTAACTATGGCTACACCTTC.

This clonotype appeared a few times. The genes are TRBV7-2 and TRBJ2-1; D unresolved. Trimming cost V 0 bases and J 2 bases, with 8 bases left between them. Germline V CDR1 and CDR2: SGHTA, FQGNSA. The CDR3 length is 15 residues. CDR3 nucleotide sequence: TGTGCCAGCAGCTTAGCGCCGGCTACCTACAATGAGCAGTTCTTC. Its translation is CASSLAPATYNEQFF.

V is TRBV30 and J is TRBJ1-2; D is uncertain. The CDR3 consists of 12 residues. Germline V gene sequence: CDR1 GTSNPN, CDR2 SVGIG (reference sequence). The V and J ends lost 0 bases and 6 bases respectively, with 8 bases between them. CDR3: CAWSVGGNGYTF. The CDR3 DNA reads as TGTGCCTGGAGTGTTGGTGGGAATGGCTACACCTTC.

In its sample, this clonotype was seen many times. This chain links TRBV30 with TRBJ2-2; TRBD1 matches 11 bases. The junction had 2 bases not matched to a gene; V was cut back by 8 bases and J by 3 bases. The CDR3 loop spans 13 amino acids. Looked up from germline, CDR1 is GTSNPN and CDR2 is SVGIG (reference sequence). CDR3: CAGDRGDTGELFF. The CDR3 nucleotides are TGTGCCGGGGACAGGGGGGACACCGGGGAGCTGTTTTTT. The variable domain in full, with the rest retrieved from reference TRBV30 and TRBJ2-2, is SQTIHQWPATLVQPVGSPLSLECTVEGTSNPNLYWYRQAAGRGLQLLFYSVGIGQISSEVPQNLSASRPQDRQFILSSKKLLLSDSGFYLCAGDRGDTGELFFGEGSRLTVL.

This clonotype was counted between two and nine times. The chain's CDR3 is CASSTDSYYEQYF. CDR3 in DNA: TGTGCCAGCAGCACGGACTCTTACTACGAGCAGTACTTC. The genes are TRBV9 and TRBJ2-7; possibly TRBD2 for D (5 bases). Looked up from germline, CDR1 is SGDLS and CDR2 is YYNGEE. Trimming shortened V by 4 bases and J by 3 bases, and 11 bases separated the two germline ends. The length of the CDR3 is 13 residues.

This clonotype has more than one count but fewer than ten. One base away lies a much larger clone, so this may be a sequencing read error. V gene TRBV6-2 or TRBV6-3 combines with J gene TRBJ1-2, with a possible D match to TRBD1 (6 bases). Germline CDR1 reads MNHEY; CDR2 reads SVGEGT. The CDR3 length is 12 residues. Deletions cut 6 bases from V and 2 bases from J, with 7 bases between. CDR3 protein: CASRDRNYGYTF. Written as DNA, the CDR3 is TGTGCCAGCAGGGACAGAAACTATGGCTACACCTTC.

This clonotype has only a few counts. The chain carries TRBV19 and TRBJ2-1, with D perhaps matching TRBD2 (6 bases). Trimming removed 1 base at V and 9 bases at J, with 13 bases between. The CDR3 loop spans 14 amino acids. The germline CDR1 and CDR2 sequences are LNHDA and SQIVND (reference sequence). The CDR3 DNA is TGTGCCAGTAGTATAGTTGAGGGAGGACGTGAGCAGTTCTTC. Translating it yields CASSIVEGGREQFF.

The chain links TRBV29-1 to TRBJ1-1; 7 bases match TRBD1. The germline V gene encodes CDR1 SQVTM and CDR2 ANQGSEA. CDR3 size: 12 residues. With V trimmed by 5 bases and J by 1 base, 1 base remained unmatched. The CDR3 spells CSVRQGNTEAFF. The CDR3 DNA sequence: TGCAGCGTTAGACAGGGGAACACTGAAGCTTTCTTT. The full variable domain, rest sourced from reference TRBV29-1 and TRBJ1-1, is SAVISQKPSRDICQRGTSLTIQCQVDSQVTMMFWYRQQPGQSLTLIATANQGSEATYESGFVIDKFPISRPNLTFSTLTVSNMSPEDSSIYLCSVRQGNTEAFFGQGTRLTVV.

The chain combines TRBV27 with TRBJ1-1; no definite D call. V was shortened by 5 bases and J by 0 bases, with 10 bases between the two germline ends. The CDR3 runs to 14 residues. CDR1 is MNHEY, CDR2 SMNVEV, per germline (reference sequence). CDR3 DNA: TGTGCCAGCAGTCTGACACCTTTGAACACTGAAGCTTTCTTT. Translated, it gives CASSLTPLNTEAFF.

This clonotype was seen more than once but under ten times. This chain joins TRBV2 and TRBJ1-6; 7 nucleotides line up with TRBD1. Trimming at V came to 5 bases and at J to 5 bases, leaving 3 bases not matched to a gene. CDR3 size: 14 residues. Germline loops: CDR1 SNHLY, CDR2 FYNNEI. The CDR3 nucleotides read TGTGCCAGCAGTACCGGGACAGATAATTCACCCCTCCACTTT. The encoded protein is CASSTGTDNSPLHF. Using reference TRBV2 and TRBJ1-6 for the parts outside the CDR3, the full variable domain is EPEVTQTPSHQVTQMGQEVILRCVPISNHLYFYWYRQILGQKVEFLVSFYNNEISEKSEIFDDQFSVERPDGSNFTLKIRSTKLEDSAMYFCASSTGTDNSPLHFGNGTRLTVT.

The chain links TRBV21-1 to TRBJ2-7; the table's D call, TRBD2, was not checked against the DNA. TRBV21-1 is a known pseudogene. There are 19 residues in the CDR3. CDR3 region: CASSKAPWGRTPDSYEQYF. Written as DNA, the CDR3 is TGTGCCAGCAGCAAAGCCCCTTGGGGACGGACTCCCGACTCCTACGAGCAGTACTTC.

This clonotype appeared a few times. The J gene is TRBJ1-6, the V gene TRBV6-5; D not resolved. The germline gives CDR1 MNHEY, CDR2 SVGAGI. With 4 bases removed from V and 5 bases from J, the gap between germline ends came to 9 bases. The CDR3 is made up of 14 amino acids. The DNA of the CDR3 is TGTGCCAGCAGTTTGTCGACTAATAATTCACCCCTCCACTTT. Translated, it gives CASSLSTNNSPLHF.

The sample holds many counts of this clonotype. This chain joins TRBV27 and TRBJ1-1; D is undetermined. This CDR3 contains 13 residues. Germline V gene sequence: CDR1 MNHEY, CDR2 SMNVEV (reference sequence). V dropped 6 bases and J dropped 4 bases, with 12 bases sitting between them. CDR3 nucleotide sequence: TGTGCCAGCAGGTCCACCGTGGTCACTGAAGCTTTCTTT. Amino acid sequence: CASRSTVVTEAFF.

This clonotype was seen at least ten times. The chain carries TRBV20-1 and TRBJ1-1, with D hard to call. The CDR3 covers 14 residues. Germline values: CDR1 DFQATT, CDR2 SNEGSKA (reference sequence). V lost 3 bases, J lost 2 bases, and 13 bases lay in between. The CDR3, as DNA: TGCAGTGCTAGCTACGGCCGAGATAACACTGAAGCTTTCTTT. Translated, it gives CSASYGRDNTEAFF.

This clonotype was detected only a few times. The chain couples TRBV5-8 to TRBJ1-2; no firm D call. Germline assignment: CDR1 SGHTS and CDR2 YDEGEE. CDR3 length: 15 residues. V shed 4 bases and J shed 0 bases, with 13 bases lying between them. DNA of the CDR3: TGTGCCAGCAGCCTGGAGGGCCAGTCTAACTATGGCTACACCTTC. This codes for CASSLEGQSNYGYTF.

This clonotype has at least ten counts. This chain connects TRBV6-1 to TRBJ2-5; D possibly corresponds to TRBD2 (5 bases). Germline V CDR1 and CDR2: MNHNS, SASEGT. The CDR3 contains 14 residues. V was clipped by 7 bases and J by 5 bases, with 17 bases between them. CDR3 nucleotide sequence: TGTGCCAGCACTCCAGAGGGTTTCTGGGAGACCCAGTACTTC. It yields the protein CASTPEGFWETQYF.

In its sample, this clonotype was seen many times. The rearrangement uses TRBV7-2 and TRBJ1-2, with no clear D. Trimming pared 5 bases from V and 7 bases from J, leaving 14 bases between. The germline V gene has CDR1 SGHTA and CDR2 FQGNSA. This CDR3 comprises 13 residues. CDR3 loop: CASSPQSLSGYTF. CDR3 sequence (DNA): TGTGCCAGCAGCCCACAATCCCTGAGTGGCTACACCTTC.

The rearrangement joins TRBV4-3 to TRBJ2-3; D is unresolved. The CDR3 is 15 residues long. The germline V and J ends were trimmed by 4 bases and 5 bases, with 16 bases remaining between them. CDR1 is LGHNA, CDR2 YSLEER, per germline. The CDR3, as DNA: TGCGCCAGCAGCCCCTTTATGGCTAACGGAGATACGCAGTATTTT. This sequence encodes CASSPFMANGDTQYF.

This chain connects TRBV9 to TRBJ2-3, with 8 bases identical to TRBD1. The germline V gene encodes CDR1 SGDLS and CDR2 YYNGEE. V shed 5 bases and J 2 bases; nucleotides not matched to a gene: 7. The CDR3 totals 15 residues. The CDR3, as DNA: TGTGCCAGCAGTTCGGGGACAGGTTACACAGATACGCAGTATTTT. The encoded protein is CASSSGTGYTDTQYF.

This clonotype has ten or more counts. V gene TRBV6-6 combines with J gene TRBJ1-5; D ambiguous. Germline assignment: CDR1 MNHNY and CDR2 SVGAGI (reference sequence). The CDR3 is 16 residues long. Trimming shortened V by 2 bases and J by 0 bases, and 11 bases separated the two germline ends. CDR3 bases: TGTGCCAGCAGTTACGGGGTGATATTTAGCAATCAGCCCCAGCATTTT. Its protein is CASSYGVIFSNQPQHF.

This clonotype showed up just a few times. The chain recombines TRBV3-1 with TRBJ2-1; TRBD2 matches 7 bases. The germline V gene encodes CDR1 LGHDT and CDR2 YNNKEL (reference sequence). The CDR3 consists of 17 residues. V lost 0 bases to trimming and J lost 15 bases; unmatched junction nucleotides: 20. Written as DNA, the CDR3 is TGTGCCAGCAGCCAAGATCGGGGGGAGGGATTGGGTTTTTTTTGGTTCTTC. It encodes CASSQDRGEGLGFFWFF.